This record concerns one T cell receptor (beta chain) sequence. Its target is not known. The record originates from a study of cytomegalovirus exposure and HLA in healthy donors. Overall study findings and caveats: A later analysis linked a missense DCLRE1C variant to TCR beta V- and J-gene trimming. Data from an earlier analysis indicated that most TCR beta V segments were productive either about 87% or about 30% of the time.

Primers included in the PCR were 60 Vbeta and 13 Jbeta primers. In the study's own analysis: Later reanalysis found around 84 million unique TCR beta chains, around 11 million of them shared. Assay: immunoSEQ multiplex PCR; the TCRdb copy retains only in-frame clones and omits some. That table furnishes V, J and clone size, whereas the DNA furnished D and trimming. The sample has over 250,000 clones, roughly 85% seen once. The CDR3 totals 14 residues. CDR1 is LNHDA and CDR2 is SQIVND in the germline V gene (reference sequence). Trimming removed 2 bases from V and 7 bases from J, with 12 bases in between.

The rearrangement uses TRBV19 and TRBJ1-5; weak D call: TRBD1 (6 bases). The sample consisted of PBMCs. This clonotype was obtained from a man aged 40-49 years in good health and CMV-seropositive. In DNA form, the CDR3 reads TGTGCCAGTAGTATAAGGGAACAGGGCCAGCCCCAGCATTTT. Its translation is CASSIREQGQPQHF.